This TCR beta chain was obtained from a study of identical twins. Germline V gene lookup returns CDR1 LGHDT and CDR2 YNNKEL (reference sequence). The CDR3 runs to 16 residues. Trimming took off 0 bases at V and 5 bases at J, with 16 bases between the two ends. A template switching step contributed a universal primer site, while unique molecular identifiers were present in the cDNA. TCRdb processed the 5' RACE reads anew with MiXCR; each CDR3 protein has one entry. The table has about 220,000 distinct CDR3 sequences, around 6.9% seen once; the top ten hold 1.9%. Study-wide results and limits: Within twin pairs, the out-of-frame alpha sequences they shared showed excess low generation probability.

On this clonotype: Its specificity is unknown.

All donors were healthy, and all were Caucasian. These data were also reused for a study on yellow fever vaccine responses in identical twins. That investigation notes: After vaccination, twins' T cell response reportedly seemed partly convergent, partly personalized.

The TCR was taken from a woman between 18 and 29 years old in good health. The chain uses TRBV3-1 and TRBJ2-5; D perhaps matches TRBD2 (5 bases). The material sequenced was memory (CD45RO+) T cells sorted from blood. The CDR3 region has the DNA TGTGCCAGCAGCCAAGATCCCGGGCTCACGGGGGAGACCCAGTACTTC. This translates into CASSQDPGLTGETQYF.